The 13 T cell receptor beta chains in this list originate from one sample, sequenced in a study of T cell changes during pregnancy in multiple sclerosis. The method was immunoSEQ multiplex PCR; TCRdb's version includes in-frame clones alone and lacks a portion of them. The sample lists tens of thousands of clones; 91% were seen once. The specimen comprised CD4+ T cells from peripheral blood mononuclear cells, sampled in the second trimester of pregnancy. All receptors derive from a female donor in good health, enrolled as a control in a pregnancy study.

The CDR3: CASSLDSNEKLFF. The CDR3, as DNA: TGTGCCAGCTCTTTGGACAGTAATGAAAAACTGTTTTTT. The chain couples TRBV18 to TRBJ1-4; D is perhaps TRBD1 (6 bases). This CDR3 is built from 13 residues. Trimming left V 6 bases short and J 4 bases short, with 9 bases between. The germline CDR1 and CDR2 sequences are KGHSH and LQKENI.

This chain connects TRBV6-5 to TRBJ1-2; TRBD1 might be the D (5 bases). V was pared by 6 bases and J by 4 bases, with 9 bases between. This CDR3 has 12 residues. Germline-derived CDR1 and CDR2 are MNHEY and SVGAGI. The CDR3 is CASSVGRYGYTF. The DNA of the CDR3 is TGTGCCAGCAGCGTGGGGCGCTATGGCTACACCTTC.

The CDR3 DNA reads TGTGCCTGGAGCGAACGACAGATCTATGGCTACACCTTC. Encoded protein: CAWSERQIYGYTF. The chain is built from TRBV30 and TRBJ1-2; a weak D match, TRBD1 (5 bases). This CDR3 comprises 13 residues. V was trimmed by 3 bases and J by 4 bases, leaving 12 bases between them. Germline CDR1 GTSNPN, CDR2 SVGIG (reference sequence).

The gene calls are TRBV19 and TRBJ2-6; D may be TRBD1 (5 bases). Germline V gene sequence: CDR1 LNHDA, CDR2 SQIVND (reference sequence). The CDR3 has 15 residues. V was pared by 5 bases and J by 0 bases, with 8 bases between. CDR3: CASSSTGSGANVLTF. The CDR3, as DNA: TGTGCCAGTAGTTCAACAGGCTCTGGGGCCAACGTCCTGACTTTC. Variable domain in full (rest from reference TRBV19 and TRBJ2-6): DGGITQSPKYLFRKEGQNVTLSCEQNLNHDAMYWYRQDPGQGLRLIYYSQIVNDFQKGDIAEGYSVSREKKESFPLTVTSAQKNPTAFYLCASSSTGSGANVLTFGAGSRLTVL.

The J gene is TRBJ2-1, the V gene TRBV7-3; 11 bases map to TRBD1. Germline CDR1 SGHTA, CDR2 FQGTGA. This CDR3 has 14 residues. Trimming cost V 4 bases and J 6 bases; bases outside gene matches: 2. CDR3 DNA sequence: TGTGCCAGCAGCTCCGGGACAGGGGGCAATGAGCAGTTCTTC. It is translated as CASSSGTGGNEQFF.

The rearrangement uses TRBV6-5 and TRBJ1-1; a possible D gene is TRBD1 (6 bases). The V end lost 0 bases, the J end lost 1 base, and 12 bases lay between the germline ends. The V gene's germline CDR1 is MNHEY and CDR2 SVGAGI. CDR3 size: 16 residues. CDR3 coding DNA: TGTGCCAGCAGTTACTCGACAGGACGAGGGAACACTGAAGCTTTCTTT. It yields the protein CASSYSTGRGNTEAFF.

The V gene is TRBV19, the J gene TRBJ1-5, with D tentatively TRBD1 (6 bases). CDR1 and CDR2 from the germline V gene are LNHDA and SQIVND (reference sequence). Between the trimmed V and J ends, which lost 5 bases and 2 bases, there was a span of 10 bases. The CDR3 totals 14 residues. The CDR3 region is CASSWDIRNQPQHF. CDR3 sequence (DNA): TGTGCCAGTAGTTGGGACATCCGCAATCAGCCCCAGCATTTT.

The chain has TRBV7-9 and TRBJ1-3; perhaps TRBD1 as D (5 bases). The germline V and J ends were trimmed by 1 base and 0 bases, with 7 bases remaining between them. The V gene's germline CDR1 is SEHNR and CDR2 FQNEAQ (reference sequence). This CDR3 is built from 15 residues. DNA for the CDR3: TGTGCCAGCAGCTTAGTTACAGGCTCTGGAAACACCATATATTTT. This gives the protein CASSLVTGSGNTIYF.

V usage is TRBV7-9 and J usage is TRBJ2-3; weak D call: TRBD1 (5 bases). This CDR3 contains 11 residues. V was pared by 1 base and J by 9 bases, with 5 bases between. CDR1 is SEHNR and CDR2 is FQNEAQ in the germline V gene (reference sequence). The CDR3 DNA reads TGTGCCAGCAGCTTAGAGGGGACGCAGTATTTT. It translates to CASSLEGTQYF.

The rearrangement joins TRBV30 to TRBJ1-2; 7 nucleotides align to TRBD1. This CDR3 has 17 residues. Germline-derived CDR1 and CDR2 are GTSNPN and SVGIG (reference sequence). V was pared by 5 bases and J by 6 bases, with 21 bases of the junction left unmatched. The CDR3 reads CAWGDPLRQGERNGYTF. The CDR3 DNA is TGTGCCTGGGGGGATCCTCTCCGACAGGGCGAAAGGAATGGCTACACCTTC.

This chain joins TRBV2 and TRBJ2-7; 7 bases fit TRBD1. This CDR3 is 14 amino acids long. Germline lookup yields CDR1 SNHLY and CDR2 FYNNEI. J gave up 3 bases and V 8 bases, and 10 bases lay outside the gene matches. DNA of the CDR3: TGTGCCAGCCAGCAGGGGGTTTGGGACTACGAGCAGTACTTC. Translating gives CASQQGVWDYEQYF.

The chain carries TRBV19 and TRBJ1-3; 8 nucleotides line up with TRBD1. Unmatched junction bases numbered 12, after V lost 7 bases and J lost 4 bases. This CDR3 spans 16 amino acids. Germline V gene lookup returns CDR1 LNHDA and CDR2 SQIVND (reference sequence). As DNA, the CDR3 is TGTGCCAGTAAGAGTTGGCAGGGGGCGCAAGGAAACACCATATATTTT. Translated: CASKSWQGAQGNTIYF.

The V and J genes are TRBV6-5 and TRBJ2-7; TRBD2 aligns across 8 bases. CDR1 and CDR2 from the germline V gene are MNHEY and SVGAGI. The CDR3 is made up of 15 amino acids. V was clipped by 8 bases and J by 0 bases; unmatched bases: 9. DNA of the CDR3: TGTGCCAGCGCTCGGGGGGGCATTAACTCCTACGAGCAGTACTTC. Its protein product is CASARGGINSYEQYF.